The 20 T cell receptor beta chains below were found in one sample sequenced in a study of CD8 T cells in ankylosing spondylitis. No cognate antigen is known for these TCRs. MiXCR was run by TCRdb on the 5' RACE reads, yielding one entry per CDR3 protein. The sample holds 350,000 to 450,000 distinct CDR3 sequences, around 26% seen once. Study-wide findings and caveats: Seemingly characteristic of ankylosing spondylitis blood was a TCR beta motif consisting of several highly homologous variants.

Sequences were obtained from blood, either unsorted or a sorted T cell fraction (not recorded which). The receptor set was obtained from a male donor with ankylosing spondylitis.

A few counts support this clonotype. The V and J genes are TRBV7-9 and TRBJ2-1; 9 bases are a match to TRBD2. Trimming at V came to 1 base and at J to 2 bases, leaving 0 bases not matched to a gene. The V gene's germline CDR1 is SEHNR and CDR2 FQNEAQ (reference sequence). This CDR3 is built from 15 residues. CDR3 DNA sequence: TGTGCCAGCAGCTTAGGGACTAGCGCCTACAATGAGCAGTTCTTC. Its protein is CASSLGTSAYNEQFF.

This clonotype has more than one count but fewer than ten. The chain carries TRBV7-9 and TRBJ2-3; 10 bases are shared with TRBD2. Germline V gene lookup returns CDR1 SEHNR and CDR2 FQNEAQ (reference sequence). After removal of 5 bases from V and 4 bases from J, the junction contained 12 bases not matched to a gene. The CDR3 sequence is 17 residues long. The CDR3 sequence is CASSPLAGVGKADTQYF. CDR3 coding DNA: TGTGCCAGCAGCCCTCTAGCGGGAGTGGGGAAGGCAGATACGCAGTATTTT.

This clonotype was seen a handful of times. J is TRBJ1-6 and V is TRBV11-2; D gene unclear. V gave up 2 bases and J gave up 0 bases, with 14 bases separating them. Germline loops: CDR1 SGHAT, CDR2 FQNNGV. This CDR3 has 18 residues. The CDR3 spells CASSLTIQESSYNSPLHF. The DNA of the CDR3 is TGTGCCAGCAGCTTAACAATCCAGGAGAGCTCCTATAATTCACCCCTCCACTTT.

The chain employs TRBV20-1 and TRBJ1-5; the D gene is possibly TRBD1 (6 bases). Trimming took 2 bases from V and 5 from J, leaving 31 bases between them. The CDR3 length is 20 residues. The germline V gene encodes CDR1 DFQATT and CDR2 SNEGSKA (reference sequence). The CDR3 region has the DNA TGCAGTGCTAGAAAGCCCGAATCCCCCGGGACAATTGTGGGCGATCAGCCCCAGCATTTT. This sequence encodes CSARKPESPGTIVGDQPQHF.

This clonotype occurred once. V and J are TRBV5-5 and TRBJ2-1, with D possibly being TRBD1 or TRBD2 (6 bases each). CDR3 size: 16 residues. Between the trimmed V and J ends, which lost 0 bases and 10 bases, there was a span of 20 bases. In germline, CDR1 is SGHKS, CDR2 YYEKEE (reference sequence). The CDR3 DNA reads TGTGCCAGCAGCTTGGGAGGACGTCTTTTAGGGGGGGAGCAGTTCTTC. It translates to CASSLGGRLLGGEQFF.

The chain has TRBV4-1 and TRBJ1-4; possible D gene TRBD1, 5 bases. From germline, CDR1 is MGHRA and CDR2 YSYEKL. The CDR3 is made up of 15 amino acids. Trimming removed 6 bases from V and 8 bases from J, with 19 bases in between. DNA of the CDR3: TGCGCCAGCAGGCCTCCGGGACGCAAAGAGGAAAAACTGTTTTTT. This encodes CASRPPGRKEEKLFF.

The V gene is TRBV11-3, the J gene TRBJ2-1; 8 bases map to TRBD2. V gave up 2 bases and J gave up 10 bases; unmatched junction bases: 10. The CDR3 is 15 residues long. The germline V gene has CDR1 SGHNT and CDR2 YENEEA. This CDR3 is CASSLSWAGGKEQFF. The CDR3 nucleotides read TGTGCCAGCAGCTTAAGTTGGGCGGGAGGTAAGGAGCAGTTCTTC. Together with reference TRBV11-3 and TRBJ2-1, the CDR3 gives the full variable domain: EAGVVQSPRYKIIEKKQPVAFWCNPISGHNTLYWYLQNLGQGPELLIRYENEEAVDDSQLPKDRFSAERLKGVDSTLKIQPAELGDSAVYLCASSLSWAGGKEQFFGPGTRLTVL.

The genes are TRBV11-3 and TRBJ2-5, with 7 bases that match TRBD1. There are 15 residues in the CDR3. The trim removed 5 bases at V and 2 bases at J, leaving 8 bases unmatched. Germline V gene data show CDR1 as SGHNT and CDR2 as YENEEA. The CDR3 DNA is TGTGCCAGCAGCCGGGCCCCGGGACAGCAAGAGACCCAGTACTTC. Translation: CASSRAPGQQETQYF.

This clonotype has only a few counts. V gene TRBV5-1 combines with J gene TRBJ1-5; D ambiguous. V shed 0 bases and J shed 7 bases, with 11 bases lying between them. The CDR3 consists of 14 residues. From germline, CDR1 is SGHRS and CDR2 YFSETQ. The DNA for the CDR3 is TGCGCCAGCAGCTTGGGACGGGGAGAGCAGCCCCAGCATTTT. This encodes CASSLGRGEQPQHF. The entire variable domain, with the rest obtained from reference TRBV5-1 and TRBJ1-5, is as follows: KAGVTQTPRYLIKTRGQQVTLSCSPISGHRSVSWYQQTPGQGLQFLFEYFSETQRNKGNFPGRFSGRQFSNSRSEMNVSTLELGDSALYLCASSLGRGEQPQHFGDGTRLSIL.

The J gene is TRBJ2-7, the V gene TRBV19, with D perhaps TRBD1 (6 bases). CDR3 size: 13 residues. Trimming stripped 5 bases from V and 2 bases from J, with 10 bases between. Germline CDR1 reads LNHDA; CDR2 reads SQIVND (reference sequence). The CDR3 region is CASSDRSTYEQYF. In DNA form, the CDR3 reads TGTGCCAGTAGTGACAGGTCCACCTACGAGCAGTACTTC.

This clonotype was counted once. This chain connects TRBV11-2 to TRBJ2-3; D uncertain. Germline CDR1 is SGHAT and CDR2 is FQNNGV. V was cut by 5 bases and J by 7 bases, with 7 bases left in between. The CDR3 totals 11 residues. CDR3 in amino acids: CASSHTNTQYF. In DNA form, the CDR3 reads TGTGCCAGCAGCCACACGAATACGCAGTATTTT.

This clonotype has more than one count but fewer than ten. The chain uses TRBV20-1 and TRBJ1-5; 9 bases agree with TRBD1. J lost 2 bases, V lost 2 bases, and 4 bases had no gene match. CDR1 DFQATT and CDR2 SNEGSKA come from the germline V gene (reference sequence). CDR3 length: 15 amino acids. DNA for the CDR3: TGCAGTGCTAGAACAGGGGGCCTGGGCAATCAGCCCCAGCATTTT. Translated, it gives CSARTGGLGNQPQHF.

This clonotype has just a few counts. This sequence joins TRBV7-2 and TRBJ1-5; TRBD1 is a possible D gene (5 bases). Germline V lookup: CDR1 SGHTA, CDR2 FQGNSA. V lost 6 bases to trimming and J lost 4 bases, with 13 bases between them. The CDR3 sequence is 14 residues long. DNA for the CDR3: TGTGCCAGCAGTCGTGGGGCGGCTAATCAGCCCCAGCATTTT. Translated, it gives CASSRGAANQPQHF.

This clonotype was recorded a few times. The V call is TRBV11-2, the J call TRBJ1-1; D gene uncertain. This CDR3 region has 14 residues. The germline CDR1 and CDR2 sequences are SGHAT and FQNNGV. V was clipped by 11 bases and J by 0 bases, with 16 bases between them. This CDR3 reads CASHWAGVNTEAFF. In DNA form, the CDR3 reads TGTGCCTCGCACTGGGCGGGCGTGAACACTGAAGCTTTCTTT.

The CDR3 sequence: CASSLGGNRVLDTIYF. CDR3 sequence (DNA): TGCGCCAGCAGCTTGGGGGGGAATCGTGTGTTGGACACCATATATTTT. This chain uses TRBV5-1 with TRBJ1-3; D might be TRBD1 (5 bases). This CDR3 contains 16 residues. The germline gives CDR1 SGHRS, CDR2 YFSETQ. V lost 0 bases and J 8 bases, leaving 18 bases between the germline ends.

The table lists this clonotype with a few counts. This sequence joins TRBV5-1 and TRBJ2-1; possibly TRBD2 for D (6 bases). V was trimmed by 0 bases and J by 5 bases, leaving 12 bases between them. The length of the CDR3 is 15 residues. Germline assignment: CDR1 SGHRS and CDR2 YFSETQ. This CDR3 reads CASSLEAGWNNEQFF. CDR3 DNA: TGCGCCAGCAGCTTGGAGGCGGGGTGGAACAATGAGCAGTTCTTC.

This clonotype has more than one count but fewer than ten. The V gene is TRBV10-3, the J gene TRBJ2-3, with 7 bases fitting TRBD2. Unmatched junction bases numbered 3, after V lost 2 bases and J lost 7 bases. Germline lookup yields CDR1 ENHRY and CDR2 SYGVKD. This CDR3 is built from 13 residues. Written as DNA, the CDR3 is TGTGCCATCAGTGAGGGGACTACTTATACGCAGTATTTT. Amino acid sequence: CAISEGTTYTQYF.

The gene calls are TRBV11-1 and TRBJ2-1; TRBD2 matches at 10 bases. Per germline, CDR1 SGHAT and CDR2 FQDESV (reference sequence). The CDR3 sequence is 18 residues long. J was trimmed by 6 bases and V by 3 bases; bases with no gene match: 14. The CDR3 coding sequence is TGTGCCAGCAGCTTCCCCTCGCGGCTAGCGGGAGTAAGCAATGAGCAGTTCTTC. Protein: CASSFPSRLAGVSNEQFF.

This clonotype was detected only a few times. The rearrangement uses TRBV3-1 and TRBJ2-5; 7 bases align to TRBD2. J gave up 2 bases and V 1 base, and 4 bases lay outside the gene matches. Germline values: CDR1 LGHDT, CDR2 YNNKEL (reference sequence). This CDR3 has 15 amino acids. The CDR3 protein is CASSQGRTSQETQYF. CDR3 DNA sequence: TGTGCCAGCAGCCAAGGAAGGACTAGTCAAGAGACCCAGTACTTC.

The rearrangement links TRBV20-1 to TRBJ2-1, with 8 bases lining up with TRBD2. The CDR3 length is 15 residues. With V trimmed by 4 bases and J by 2 bases, 7 bases remained unmatched. Germline V lookup: CDR1 DFQATT, CDR2 SNEGSKA (reference sequence). CDR3 region: CSATIAGPTYNEQFF. The CDR3 DNA reads TGCAGTGCTACGATAGCGGGACCTACCTACAATGAGCAGTTCTTC.